Below, 3 T cell receptor beta chains from the same sample are listed, as sequenced in a study of blood T cell repertoires in COVID-19. Data came from immunoSEQ multiplex PCR; TCRdb stores just in-frame clones and leaves some out. The sample has 97,000 or so clones; less than 85% are singletons. Material for sequencing was peripheral blood. These receptor sequences come from an elderly woman with active or convalescent COVID-19.

The rearrangement links TRBV2 to TRBJ1-5; D is unresolved. Between the trimmed V and J ends, which lost 7 bases and 5 bases, there was a span of 12 bases. The CDR3 loop spans 13 amino acids. The germline CDR1 and CDR2 sequences are SNHLY and FYNNEI. DNA for the CDR3: TGTGCCAGCATGAGGCGGAATGATCAGCCCCAGCATTTT. Translating gives CASMRRNDQPQHF.

J is TRBJ1-6 and V is TRBV19; D remains ambiguous. Deletions cut 9 bases from V and 0 bases from J, with 6 bases between. The CDR3 length is 13 residues. The germline gives CDR1 LNHDA, CDR2 SQIVND (reference sequence). CDR3 coding DNA: TGTGCCAGCCGGGACTCCTATAATTCACCCCTCCACTTT. Translation gives CASRDSYNSPLHF.

The chain combines TRBV4-2 with TRBJ2-5; 8 bases agree with TRBD2. J lost 4 bases, V lost 4 bases, and 11 bases had no gene match. Germline V gene data show CDR1 as LGHNA and CDR2 as YNFKEQ. The CDR3 length is 16 residues. The CDR3 sequence is CASSLGGAAGAETQYF. CDR3 sequence (DNA): TGTGCCAGCAGCCTCGGCGGCGCAGCGGGAGCAGAGACCCAGTACTTC.